The clone carrying this T cell receptor (beta chain) was seen ten or more times. Its antigen is as yet unknown. The data originate from a study of T cells in Graves' hyperthyroidism and ophthalmopathy. Study-wide findings and caveats: Stable hyperthyroidism was separated from ophthalmopathy by a model based on 13 V-J features.

The length of the CDR3 is 14 residues. The V segment lost 3 bases and the J segment 6 bases; nucleotides outside the gene matches: 5. Looked up from germline, CDR1 is LNHNV and CDR2 is YYDKDF (reference sequence). The CDR3 regions of TCR beta were amplified from RNA transcripts. Initially, a first-round RT-PCR of the TCR CDR3 employed the HTBI primer set. From the multiplex PCR reads, TCRdb called clonotypes with MiXCR, one entry per CDR3 protein. The sample carries roughly 700,000 distinct CDR3 sequences, 15% to 20% recorded once. The source is a man aged 50 to 60 with Graves' hyperthyroidism. The sample taken for sequencing was blood. V and J are TRBV15 and TRBJ2-4; 7 bases map to TRBD1. CDR3: CATSSTGDLNIQYF. In nucleotides, the CDR3 is TGTGCCACCAGCAGCACAGGGGATTTAAACATTCAGTACTTC.